These 4 T cell receptor beta chains were sequenced from one sample in a study of shared clonotypes between healthy human individuals. Generated by immunoSEQ multiplex PCR, the TCRdb table keeps only in-frame clones and is missing some. The sample lists about 1.5 million clones; around 98% were seen once. The sequenced sample was naive CD4+ T cells sorted from blood. As to subset: CD45RA+ positively selected. The receptor source for this set is a man aged 25-45 years in good health.

The chain employs TRBV11-2 and TRBJ2-7; D may be TRBD2 (6 bases). Germline values: CDR1 SGHAT, CDR2 FQNNGV. Trimming cost V 0 bases and J 3 bases, with 9 bases left between them. The CDR3 covers 14 residues. The CDR3 reads CASSLELAIYEQYF. The DNA for the CDR3 is TGTGCCAGCAGCTTAGAACTAGCAATCTACGAGCAGTACTTC. Based on the CDR3 plus reference TRBV11-2 and TRBJ2-7, the full variable domain is EAGVAQSPRYKIIEKRQSVAFWCNPISGHATLYWYQQILGQGPKLLIQFQNNGVVDDSQLPKDRFSAERLKGVDSTLKIQPAKLEDSAVYLCASSLELAIYEQYFGPGTRLTVT.

V and J are TRBV7-9 and TRBJ2-3, with TRBD2 matching over 16 bases. CDR1 and CDR2 from the germline V gene are SEHNR and FQNEAQ (reference sequence). The CDR3 totals 18 residues. J lost 0 bases, V lost 2 bases, and 2 bases had no gene match. CDR3 DNA sequence: TGTGCCAGCAGCTTATTGGGACTAGCGGGAGGGAGCACAGATACGCAGTATTTT. Protein product: CASSLLGLAGGSTDTQYF.

The rearrangement joins TRBV5-1 to TRBJ1-2; D ambiguous. V was pared by 0 bases and J by 8 bases, with 8 bases between. The germline gives CDR1 SGHRS, CDR2 YFSETQ. The CDR3 covers 12 residues. CDR3 loop: CASSLVGVGYTF. In nucleotides, the CDR3 is TGCGCCAGCAGCTTGGTCGGGGTCGGCTACACCTTC.

The V call is TRBV7-2, the J call TRBJ2-5; 13 positions agree with TRBD2. This CDR3 is built from 16 residues. The trim removed 5 bases at V and 5 bases at J, leaving 8 bases unmatched. Germline assignment: CDR1 SGHTA and CDR2 FQGNSA. The CDR3 sequence: CASSKTSGRAWETQYF. Written as DNA, the CDR3 is TGTGCCAGCAGCAAAACTAGCGGGAGGGCCTGGGAGACCCAGTACTTC.